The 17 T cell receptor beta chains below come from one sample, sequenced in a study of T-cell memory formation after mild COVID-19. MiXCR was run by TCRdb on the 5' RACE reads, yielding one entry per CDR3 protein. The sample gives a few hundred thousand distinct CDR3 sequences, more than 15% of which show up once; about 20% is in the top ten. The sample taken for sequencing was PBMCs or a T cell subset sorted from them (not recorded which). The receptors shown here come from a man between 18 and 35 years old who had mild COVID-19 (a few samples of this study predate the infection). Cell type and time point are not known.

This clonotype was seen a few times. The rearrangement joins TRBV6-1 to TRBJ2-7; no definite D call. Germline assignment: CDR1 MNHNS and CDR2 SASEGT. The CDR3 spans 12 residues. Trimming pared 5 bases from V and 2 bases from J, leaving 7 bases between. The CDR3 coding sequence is TGTGCCAGCAGTTTTCGGACCTACGAGCAGTACGTC. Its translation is CASSFRTYEQYV.

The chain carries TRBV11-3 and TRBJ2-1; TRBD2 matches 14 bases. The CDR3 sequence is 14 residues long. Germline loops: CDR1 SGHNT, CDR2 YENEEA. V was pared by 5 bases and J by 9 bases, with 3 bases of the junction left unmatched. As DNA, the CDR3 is TGTGCCAGCAGCCCGACTAGCGGGAGGGGTGAGCAGTTCTTC. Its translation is CASSPTSGRGEQFF.

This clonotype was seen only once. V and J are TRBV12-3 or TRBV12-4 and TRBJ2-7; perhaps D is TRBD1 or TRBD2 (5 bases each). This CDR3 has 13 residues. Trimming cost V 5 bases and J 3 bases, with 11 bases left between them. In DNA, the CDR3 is TGTGCCAGCAGTAGTGGGACCATCTACGAGCAGTACTTC. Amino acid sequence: CASSSGTIYEQYF.

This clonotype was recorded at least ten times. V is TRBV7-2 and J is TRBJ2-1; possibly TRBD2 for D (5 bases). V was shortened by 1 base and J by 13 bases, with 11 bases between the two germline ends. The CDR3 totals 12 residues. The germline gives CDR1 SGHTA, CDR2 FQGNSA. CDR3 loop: CASSLEYGIQFF. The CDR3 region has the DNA TGTGCCAGCAGCTTAGAGTACGGGATTCAGTTCTTC.

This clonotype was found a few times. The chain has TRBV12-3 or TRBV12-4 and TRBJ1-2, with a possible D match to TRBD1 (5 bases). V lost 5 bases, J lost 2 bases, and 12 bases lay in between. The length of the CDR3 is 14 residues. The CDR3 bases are TGTGCCAGCAGTCCCCAGGGAGGAAACTATGGCTACACCTTC. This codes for CASSPQGGNYGYTF.

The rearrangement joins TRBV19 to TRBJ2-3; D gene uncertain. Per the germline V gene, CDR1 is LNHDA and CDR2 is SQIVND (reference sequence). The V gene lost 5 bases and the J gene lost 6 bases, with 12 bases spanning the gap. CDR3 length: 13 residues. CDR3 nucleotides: TGTGCCAGTAGTCCGAGACTGGGGGATACGCAGTATTTT. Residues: CASSPRLGDTQYF. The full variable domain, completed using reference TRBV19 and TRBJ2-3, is DGGITQSPKYLFRKEGQNVTLSCEQNLNHDAMYWYRQDPGQGLRLIYYSQIVNDFQKGDIAEGYSVSREKKESFPLTVTSAQKNPTAFYLCASSPRLGDTQYFGPGTRLTVL.

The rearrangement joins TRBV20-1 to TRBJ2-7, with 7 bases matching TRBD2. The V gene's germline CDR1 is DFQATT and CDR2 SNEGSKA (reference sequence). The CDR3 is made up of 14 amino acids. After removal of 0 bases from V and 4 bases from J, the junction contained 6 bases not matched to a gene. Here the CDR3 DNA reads TGCAGTGCTAGAGATGTATTGGGGGGGTACGAGCAGTACTTC. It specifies CSARDVLGGYEQYF.

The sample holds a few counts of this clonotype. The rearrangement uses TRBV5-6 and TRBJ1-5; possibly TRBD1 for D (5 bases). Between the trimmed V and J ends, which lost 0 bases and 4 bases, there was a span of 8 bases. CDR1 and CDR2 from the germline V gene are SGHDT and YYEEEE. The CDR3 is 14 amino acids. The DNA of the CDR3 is TGTGCCAGCAGCTTGGGACAGCCTAATCAGCCCCAGCATTTT. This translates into CASSLGQPNQPQHF.

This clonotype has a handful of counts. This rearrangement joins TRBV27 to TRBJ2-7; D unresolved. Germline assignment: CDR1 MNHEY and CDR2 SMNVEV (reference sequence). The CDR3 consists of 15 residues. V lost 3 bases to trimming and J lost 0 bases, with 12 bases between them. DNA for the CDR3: TGTGCCAGCAGTTTCGGTATAGGGTCCTCCTACGAGCAGTACTTC. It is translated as CASSFGIGSSYEQYF.

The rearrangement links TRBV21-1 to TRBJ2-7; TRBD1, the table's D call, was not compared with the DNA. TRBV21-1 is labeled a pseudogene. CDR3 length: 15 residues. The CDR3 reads CASSKAVGRSYEQYV. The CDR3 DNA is TGTGCCAGCAGCAAAGCGGTCGGGCGGTCTTACGAGCAGTACGTC.

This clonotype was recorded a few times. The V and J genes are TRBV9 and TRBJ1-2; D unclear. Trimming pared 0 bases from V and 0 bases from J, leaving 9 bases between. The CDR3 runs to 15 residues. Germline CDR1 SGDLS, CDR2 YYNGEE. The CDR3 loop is CASSVEPGTNYGYTF. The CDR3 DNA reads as TGTGCCAGCAGCGTAGAACCGGGAACTAACTATGGCTACACCTTC.

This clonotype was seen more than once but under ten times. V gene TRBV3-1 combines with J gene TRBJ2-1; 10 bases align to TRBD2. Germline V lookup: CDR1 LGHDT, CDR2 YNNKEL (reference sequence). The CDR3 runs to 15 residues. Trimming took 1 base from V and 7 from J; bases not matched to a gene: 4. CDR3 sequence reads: CASSQASGGGNEQFF. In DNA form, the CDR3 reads TGTGCCAGCAGCCAAGCCAGCGGGGGGGGAAATGAGCAGTTCTTC.

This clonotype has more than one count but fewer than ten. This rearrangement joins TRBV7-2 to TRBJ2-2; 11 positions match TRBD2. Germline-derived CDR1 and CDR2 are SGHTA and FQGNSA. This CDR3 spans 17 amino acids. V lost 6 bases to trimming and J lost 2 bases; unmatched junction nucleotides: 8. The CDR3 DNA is TGTGCCAGCAGTAAAGTCGGGACTAGCGGAAACACCGGGGAGCTGTTTTTT. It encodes CASSKVGTSGNTGELFF.

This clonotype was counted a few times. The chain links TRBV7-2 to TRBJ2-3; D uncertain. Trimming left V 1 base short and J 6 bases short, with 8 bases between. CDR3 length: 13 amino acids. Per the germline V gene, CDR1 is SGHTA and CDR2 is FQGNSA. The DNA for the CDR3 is TGTGCCAGCAGCTTAGTCCCCAGGGATACGCAGTATTTT. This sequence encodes CASSLVPRDTQYF. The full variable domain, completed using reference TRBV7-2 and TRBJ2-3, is GAGVSQSPSNKVTEKGKDVELRCDPISGHTALYWYRQSLGQGLEFLIYFQGNSAPDKSGLPSDRFSAERTGGSVSTLTIQRTQQEDSAVYLCASSLVPRDTQYFGPGTRLTVL.

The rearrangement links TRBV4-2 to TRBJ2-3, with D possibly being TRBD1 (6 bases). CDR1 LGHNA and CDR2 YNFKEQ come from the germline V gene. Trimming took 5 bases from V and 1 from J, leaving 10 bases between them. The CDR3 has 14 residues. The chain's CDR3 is CASSRGSGTDTQYF. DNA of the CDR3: TGTGCCAGCAGCAGGGGGTCTGGCACAGATACGCAGTATTTT.

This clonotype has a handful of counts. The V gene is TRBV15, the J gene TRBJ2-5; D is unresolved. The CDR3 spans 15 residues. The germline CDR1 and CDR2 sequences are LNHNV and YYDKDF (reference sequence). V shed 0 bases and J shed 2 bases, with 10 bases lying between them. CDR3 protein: CATSRDHWGQETQYF. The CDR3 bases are TGTGCCACCAGCAGAGATCACTGGGGTCAAGAGACCCAGTACTTC.

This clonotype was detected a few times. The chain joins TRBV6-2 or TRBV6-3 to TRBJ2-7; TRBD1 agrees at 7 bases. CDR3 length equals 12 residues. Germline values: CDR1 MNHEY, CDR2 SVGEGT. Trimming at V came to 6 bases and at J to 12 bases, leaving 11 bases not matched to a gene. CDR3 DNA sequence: TGTGCCAGCAGGACACCGGACAGGCCAACGTACGTC. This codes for CASRTPDRPTYV.